The clone carrying this T cell receptor (beta chain) occurred once. Antigen: not known. Sequenced by immunoSEQ multiplex PCR; TCRdb stores in-frame clones only, minus some. The sample yields a few million clones, more than 85% seen once. This record comes from a study of shared clonotypes between healthy human individuals. Trimming pared 5 bases from V and 8 bases from J, leaving 10 bases between. CDR1 is SGHVS, CDR2 FNYEAQ, per germline. This CDR3 is built from 12 residues. General study findings and limits: A generally larger estimated richness was seen in naive subsets than in memory subsets.

It was into CD45RA+ naive and CD45RA-negative memory subsets that the CD4+ cells were split. The specimen was naive CD4+ T cells from PBMCs. Subset: CD45RA+ positively selected. The sequence was obtained from a man younger than 35 in good health. Some clones in this sample may be carry-over from other donors' samples. The chain recombines TRBV7-6 with TRBJ2-1, with TRBD2 as a possible D gene (6 bases). The CDR3 region is CASSQWRDEQFF. The CDR3, as DNA: TGTGCCAGCAGCCAGTGGAGGGATGAGCAGTTCTTC. The full variable domain, in which reference TRBV7-6 and TRBJ2-1 provide the parts outside the CDR3, is GAGVSQSPRYKVTKRGQDVALRCDPISGHVSLYWYRQALGQGPEFLTYFNYEAQQDKSGLPNDRFSAERPEGSISTLTIQRTEQRDSAMYRCASSQWRDEQFFGPGTRLTVL.